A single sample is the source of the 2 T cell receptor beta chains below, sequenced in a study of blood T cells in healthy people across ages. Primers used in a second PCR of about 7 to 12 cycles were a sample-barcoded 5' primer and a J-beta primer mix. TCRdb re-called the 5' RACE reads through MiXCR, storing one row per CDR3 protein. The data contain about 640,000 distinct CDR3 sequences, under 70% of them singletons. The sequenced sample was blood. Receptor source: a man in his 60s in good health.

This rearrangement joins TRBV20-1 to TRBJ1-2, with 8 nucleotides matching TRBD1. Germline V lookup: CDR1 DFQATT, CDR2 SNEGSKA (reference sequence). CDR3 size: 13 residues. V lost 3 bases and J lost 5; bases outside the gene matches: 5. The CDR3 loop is CSASGDRTYGYTF. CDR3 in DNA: TGCAGTGCTAGTGGGGACAGGACGTATGGCTACACCTTC.

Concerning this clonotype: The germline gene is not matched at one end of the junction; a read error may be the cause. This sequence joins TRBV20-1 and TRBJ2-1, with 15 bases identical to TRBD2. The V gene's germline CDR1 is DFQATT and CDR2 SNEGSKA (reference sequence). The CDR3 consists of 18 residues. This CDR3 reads CSARGGTSGGSSYNKQFF. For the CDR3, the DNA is TGCAGTGCTAGAGGCGGGACTAGCGGGGGGAGCTCCTACAATAAGCAGTTCTTC.